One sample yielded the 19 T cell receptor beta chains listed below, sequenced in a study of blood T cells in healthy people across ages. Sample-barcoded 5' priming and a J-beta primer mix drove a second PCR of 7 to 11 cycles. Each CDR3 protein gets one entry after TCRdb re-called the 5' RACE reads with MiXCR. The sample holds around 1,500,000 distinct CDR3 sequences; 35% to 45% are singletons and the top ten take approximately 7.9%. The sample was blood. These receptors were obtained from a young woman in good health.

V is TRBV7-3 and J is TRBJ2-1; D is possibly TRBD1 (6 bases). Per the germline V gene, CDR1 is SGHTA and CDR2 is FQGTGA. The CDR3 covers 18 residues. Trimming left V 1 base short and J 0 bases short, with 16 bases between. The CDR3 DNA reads TGTGCCAGCAGCTTAAGTGGTGGACAGCCTAGCTCCTACAATGAGCAGTTCTTC. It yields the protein CASSLSGGQPSSYNEQFF.

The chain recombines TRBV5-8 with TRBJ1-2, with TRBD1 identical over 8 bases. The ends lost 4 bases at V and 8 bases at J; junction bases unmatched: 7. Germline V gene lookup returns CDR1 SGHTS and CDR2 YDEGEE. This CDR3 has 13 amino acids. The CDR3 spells CASSPDRAQGYTF. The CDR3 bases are TGTGCCAGCAGCCCGGACAGGGCGCAGGGCTACACCTTC.

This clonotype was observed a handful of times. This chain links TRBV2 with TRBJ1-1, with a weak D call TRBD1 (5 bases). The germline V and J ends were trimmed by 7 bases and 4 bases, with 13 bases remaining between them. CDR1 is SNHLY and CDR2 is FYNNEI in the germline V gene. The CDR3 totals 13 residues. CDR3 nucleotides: TGTGCCAGCACCTGGGGCTCGACCACTGAAGCTTTCTTT. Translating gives CASTWGSTTEAFF.

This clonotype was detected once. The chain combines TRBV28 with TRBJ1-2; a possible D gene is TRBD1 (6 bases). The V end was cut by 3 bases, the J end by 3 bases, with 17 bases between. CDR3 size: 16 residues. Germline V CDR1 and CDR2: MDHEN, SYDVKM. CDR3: CASSLSGGAFDYGYTF. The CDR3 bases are TGTGCCAGCAGTTTGTCGGGGGGCGCATTTGACTATGGCTACACCTTC.

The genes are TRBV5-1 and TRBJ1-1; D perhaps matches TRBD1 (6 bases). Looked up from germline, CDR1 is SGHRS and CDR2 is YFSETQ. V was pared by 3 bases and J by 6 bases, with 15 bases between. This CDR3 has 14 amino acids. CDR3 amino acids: CASSSGTGTPEAFF. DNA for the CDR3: TGCGCCAGCAGCTCGGGAACCGGGACACCTGAAGCTTTCTTT.

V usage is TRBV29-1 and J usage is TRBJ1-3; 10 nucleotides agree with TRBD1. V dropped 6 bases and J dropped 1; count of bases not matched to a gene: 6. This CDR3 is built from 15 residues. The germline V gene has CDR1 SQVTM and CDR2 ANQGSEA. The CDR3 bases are TGCAGCGTGGCCCGGGACAGGGGATCTGGAAACACCATATATTTT. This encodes CSVARDRGSGNTIYF.

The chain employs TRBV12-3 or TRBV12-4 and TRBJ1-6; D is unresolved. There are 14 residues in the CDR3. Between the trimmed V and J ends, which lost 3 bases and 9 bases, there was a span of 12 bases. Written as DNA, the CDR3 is TGTGCCAGCAGTTTTGGGAATTCCGCTTCACCCCTCCACTTT. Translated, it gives CASSFGNSASPLHF.

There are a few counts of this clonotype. The chain's CDR3 is CSARGSGRGANQPQHF. CDR3 nucleotides: TGCAGTGCTAGAGGCTCGGGACGGGGAGCCAATCAGCCCCAGCATTTT. The chain has TRBV20-1 and TRBJ1-5; the D gene is possibly TRBD1 (5 bases). CDR1 is DFQATT, CDR2 SNEGSKA, per germline (reference sequence). The V end lost 1 base, the J end lost 3 bases, and 16 bases lay between the germline ends. CDR3 size: 16 residues.

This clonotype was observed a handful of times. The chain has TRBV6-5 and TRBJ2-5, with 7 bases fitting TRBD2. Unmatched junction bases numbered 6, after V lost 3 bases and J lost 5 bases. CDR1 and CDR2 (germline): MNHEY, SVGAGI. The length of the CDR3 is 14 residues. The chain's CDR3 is CASSYVEGGETQYF. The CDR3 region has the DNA TGTGCCAGCAGTTATGTTGAGGGAGGGGAGACCCAGTACTTC.

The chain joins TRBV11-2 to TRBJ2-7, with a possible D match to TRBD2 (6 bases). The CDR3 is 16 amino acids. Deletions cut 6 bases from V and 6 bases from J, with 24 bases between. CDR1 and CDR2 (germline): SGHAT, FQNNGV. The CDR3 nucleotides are TGTGCCAGCAGGAGATCCGGGGGAGGACTCACGGGCGAGCAGTACTTC. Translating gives CASRRSGGGLTGEQYF.

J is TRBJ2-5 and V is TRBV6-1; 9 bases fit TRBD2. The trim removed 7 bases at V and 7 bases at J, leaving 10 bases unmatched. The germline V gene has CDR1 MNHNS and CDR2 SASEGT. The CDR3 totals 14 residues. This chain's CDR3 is CASISASGAATQYF. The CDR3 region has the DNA TGTGCCAGCATTTCGGCTAGCGGGGCCGCGACCCAGTACTTC.

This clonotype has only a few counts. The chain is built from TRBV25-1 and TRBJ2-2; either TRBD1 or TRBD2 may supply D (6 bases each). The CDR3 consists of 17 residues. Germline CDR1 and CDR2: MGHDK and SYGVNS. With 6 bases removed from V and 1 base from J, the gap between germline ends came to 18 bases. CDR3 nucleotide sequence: TGTGCCAGCAGCCTCCCCGGGGGCGGTGTGAACACCGGGGAGCTGTTTTTT. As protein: CASSLPGGGVNTGELFF.

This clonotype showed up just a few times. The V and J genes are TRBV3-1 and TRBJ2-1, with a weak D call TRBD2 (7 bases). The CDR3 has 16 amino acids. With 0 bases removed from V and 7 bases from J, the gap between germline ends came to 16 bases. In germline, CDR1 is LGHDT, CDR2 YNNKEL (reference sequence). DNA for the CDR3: TGTGCCAGCAGCCAAGATTGGAGGGGGGGCCGGAATGAGCAGTTCTTC. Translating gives CASSQDWRGGRNEQFF.

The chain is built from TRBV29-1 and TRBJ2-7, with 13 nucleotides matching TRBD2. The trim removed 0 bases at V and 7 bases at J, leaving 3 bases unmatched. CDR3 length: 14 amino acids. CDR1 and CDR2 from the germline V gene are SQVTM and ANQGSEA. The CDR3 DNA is TGCAGCGTTGAAGATAGGGGACTAGCGGGGGAGCAGTACTTC. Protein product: CSVEDRGLAGEQYF.

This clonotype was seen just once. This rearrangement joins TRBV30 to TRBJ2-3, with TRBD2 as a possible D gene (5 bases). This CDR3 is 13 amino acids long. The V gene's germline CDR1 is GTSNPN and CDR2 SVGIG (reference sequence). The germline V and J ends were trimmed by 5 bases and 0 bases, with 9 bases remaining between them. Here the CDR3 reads CAWRTPSTDTQYF. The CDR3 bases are TGTGCCTGGCGGACTCCCAGCACAGATACGCAGTATTTT.

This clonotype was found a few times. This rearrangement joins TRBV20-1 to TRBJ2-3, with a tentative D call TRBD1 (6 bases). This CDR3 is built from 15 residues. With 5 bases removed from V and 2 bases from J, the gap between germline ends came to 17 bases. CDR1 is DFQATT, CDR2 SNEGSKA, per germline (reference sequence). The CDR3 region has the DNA TGCAGTGCTCGCCTCCGGGACATAGCCACAGATACGCAGTATTTT. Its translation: CSARLRDIATDTQYF.

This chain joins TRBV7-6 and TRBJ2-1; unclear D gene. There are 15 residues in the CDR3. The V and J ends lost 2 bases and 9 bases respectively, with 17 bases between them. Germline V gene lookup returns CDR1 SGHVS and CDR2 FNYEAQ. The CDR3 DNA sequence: TGTGCCAGCAGCTTAACCTCCGGCTATCTGGCTGAGCAGTTCTTC. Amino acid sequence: CASSLTSGYLAEQFF. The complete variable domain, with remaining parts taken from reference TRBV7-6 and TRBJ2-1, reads GAGVSQSPRYKVTKRGQDVALRCDPISGHVSLYWYRQALGQGPEFLTYFNYEAQQDKSGLPNDRFSAERPEGSISTLTIQRTEQRDSAMYRCASSLTSGYLAEQFFGPGTRLTVL.

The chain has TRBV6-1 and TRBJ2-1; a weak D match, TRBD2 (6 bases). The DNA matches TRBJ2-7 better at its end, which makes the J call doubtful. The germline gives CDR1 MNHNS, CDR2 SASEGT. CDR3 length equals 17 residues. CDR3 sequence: CASLHGDSRSSYNEQYF. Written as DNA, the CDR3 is TGTGCCAGCCTCCACGGGGACTCAAGGAGCTCCTACAATGAGCAGTACTTC.

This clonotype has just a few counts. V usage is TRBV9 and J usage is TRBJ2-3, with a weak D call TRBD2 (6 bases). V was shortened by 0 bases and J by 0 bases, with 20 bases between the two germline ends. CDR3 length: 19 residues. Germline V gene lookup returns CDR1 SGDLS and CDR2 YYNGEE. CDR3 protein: CASSVEDGRAGRSTDTQYF. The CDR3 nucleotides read TGTGCCAGCAGCGTAGAGGATGGTCGTGCGGGGAGAAGCACAGATACGCAGTATTTT.